Below, one T cell receptor (beta chain) is given with its context. These data are taken from a study of blood T cell repertoires in COVID-19. Clones were sequenced by immunoSEQ multiplex PCR, and TCRdb holds only the in-frame ones, with some missing. This sample has around 68,000 clones, with 87% found just once. The ends were cut back, 4 bases at V and 8 bases at J, with 15 bases in the middle. This CDR3 has 13 amino acids. Germline CDR1 and CDR2: SGHRS and YFSETQ. The sample was peripheral blood. The receptor's source is a woman in her forties or fifties with acute or convalescent COVID-19. The chain is built from TRBV5-1 and TRBJ1-2, with a weak D call TRBD1 (6 bases). The CDR3 DNA sequence: TGCGCCAGCAGCCGGGACATTCCGAGAGGCTACACCTTC. Protein: CASSRDIPRGYTF.